This TCR beta chain stems from a study of shared clonotypes between healthy human individuals. V was cut by 7 bases and J by 0 bases, with 10 bases left in between. Per the germline V gene, CDR1 is MNHEY and CDR2 is SMNVEV (reference sequence). CDR3 length: 15 amino acids. Repertoires were generated with immunoSEQ multiplex PCR, while TCRdb's copy carries only in-frame clones and drops some. This sample yields millions of clones, of which 85% to 95% are seen a single time; around 1.7% belongs to the top ten. Naive CD8 cells comprised CD45RO-negative, CCR7-positively selected cells, excluding terminally differentiated effector memory CD45RA+ cells.

The chain couples TRBV27 to TRBJ2-6, with D unclear. This sequence originates from a man aged 18 to 29 in good health. Some clones in this sample may be carry-over from other donors' samples. Sequenced input: naive CD8+ T cells from PBMCs. CDR3: CASTLRSSGANVLTF. Here the CDR3 DNA reads TGTGCCAGCACCCTCCGAAGCTCTGGGGCCAACGTCCTGACTTTC. The full variable domain, in which reference TRBV27 and TRBJ2-6 provide the parts outside the CDR3, is EAQVTQNPRYLITVTGKKLTVTCSQNMNHEYMSWYRQDPGLGLRQIYYSMNVEVTDKGDVPEGYKVSRKEKRNFPLILESPSPNQTSLYFCASTLRSSGANVLTFGAGSRLTVL.